The present T cell receptor beta chain was sequenced within a study of B cell selection in AIRE deficiency. Study conclusions and caveats: Only 8.5% to 9.5% of approximately 3,700 shared Treg sequences were patient-specific; 31.6% healthy-specific. Patient Tconv cells held roughly a third of Treg sequences shared by healthy donors.

Sorted regulatory T cells were CD4-positive, CD25-high and CD127-low or negative. Per the original methods: Treg pools: approximately 60,000 distinct patient, some 88,000 donor TCRbeta sequences. The data were produced by immunoSEQ multiplex PCR, yet TCRdb's version contains in-frame clones alone and is incomplete. V, J and clone size were drawn from that table, and D and trimming were deduced from the DNA. The repertoire holds approximately 22,000 clones, with 92% as singletons. The germline gives CDR1 SGHDN, CDR2 FVKESK. There are 15 residues in the CDR3. V lost 4 bases and J lost 3, with 16 bases in between. On this clone: Its cognate antigen is unknown.

The clonotype was recovered from a human donor in good health. The chain links TRBV14 to TRBJ2-7; D call uncertain. Input material: CD4+CD25+ Tregs sorted from PBMCs. CDR3 amino acids: CASSPPGQGVYEQYF. For the CDR3, the DNA is TGTGCCAGCAGCCCCCCGGGCCAAGGCGTCTACGAGCAGTACTTC.